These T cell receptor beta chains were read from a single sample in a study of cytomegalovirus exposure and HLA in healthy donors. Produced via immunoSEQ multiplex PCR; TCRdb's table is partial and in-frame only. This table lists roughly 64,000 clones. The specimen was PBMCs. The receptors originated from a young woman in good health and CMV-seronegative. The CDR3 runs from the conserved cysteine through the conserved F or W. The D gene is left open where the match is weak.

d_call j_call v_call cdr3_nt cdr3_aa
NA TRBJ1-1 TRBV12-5 TGTGCTAGTGGTTCCCCACGCGAACCGAACACTGAAGCTTTCTTT CASGSPREPNTEAFF
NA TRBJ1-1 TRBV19 TGTGCCAGTAGTGCGATTGACGGACGGGAGAACACTGAAGCTTTCTTT CASSAIDGRENTEAFF
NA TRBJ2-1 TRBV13 TGTGCCAGCAGCCGGAGTGTGGATGAGCAGTTCTTC CASSRSVDEQFF
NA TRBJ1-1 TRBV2 TGTGCCAGCAGTGAGAACAGGATGAACACTGAAGCTTTCTTT CASSENRMNTEAFF
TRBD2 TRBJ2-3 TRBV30 TGTGCCTGGAGTGTAGGGAGTGGGAGGGGAGATACGCAGTATTTT CAWSVGSGRGDTQYF
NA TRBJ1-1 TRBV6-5 TGTGCCAGCAGTTACCGACGGGGCGGGGTCCGCACTGAAGCTTTCTTT CASSYRRGGVRTEAFF
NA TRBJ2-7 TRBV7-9 TGTGCCAGCAGCCGGACTGCCTCCTACGAGCAGTACTTC CASSRTASYEQYF
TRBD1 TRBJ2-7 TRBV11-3 TGTGCCAGCAGCTTATTCCGGGACAGGGTTTCCGAGCAGTACTTC CASSLFRDRVSEQYF
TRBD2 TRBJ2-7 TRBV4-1 TGCGCCAGCAGCCACCTCGGGGTAGCGGGAAGCAACGAGCAGTACTTC CASSHLGVAGSNEQYF
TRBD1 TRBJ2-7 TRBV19 TGTGCCAGTAGTATAGGGGACAGGGACTACGAGCAGTACTTC CASSIGDRDYEQYF
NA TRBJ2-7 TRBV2 TGTGCCAGCAGCCGGGATCCTAAATCAGGGCAGTACTTC CASSRDPKSGQYF
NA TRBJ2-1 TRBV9 TGTGCCAGCAGCGTAGTCGGGGGTAACAATGAGCAGTTCTTC CASSVVGGNNEQFF
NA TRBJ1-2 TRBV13 TGTGCCAGCAGCGCAGGATCCTATGGCTACACCTTC CASSAGSYGYTF
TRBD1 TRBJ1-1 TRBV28 TGTGCCAGCAGTTTAGGGACAGCGATGAACACTGAAGCTTTCTTT CASSLGTAMNTEAFF
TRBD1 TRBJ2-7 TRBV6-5 TGTGCCAGCAGTTACTCCCGGGACAGATCCTACGAGCAGTACTTC CASSYSRDRSYEQYF
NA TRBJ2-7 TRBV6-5 TGTGCCAGCACTCTGGGAGGCGAGCAGTACTTC CASTLGGEQYF
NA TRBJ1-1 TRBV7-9 TGTGCCAGCAGCCCTCCAAGGGGCCTTAACACTGAAGCTTTCTTT CASSPPRGLNTEAFF
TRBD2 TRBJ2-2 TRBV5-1 TGCGCCAGCAGCTCGGGGGGGCTTGCCGGGGAGCTGTTTTTT CASSSGGLAGELFF
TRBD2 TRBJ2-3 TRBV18 TGTGCCAGCTCACCCGGACTAGCGGGAATTGCCACAGATACGCAGTATTTT CASSPGLAGIATDTQYF
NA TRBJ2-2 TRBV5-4 TGTGCCAGCAGCGAAGACTCGAAAGCTCGGGAGCTGTTTTTT CASSEDSKARELFF
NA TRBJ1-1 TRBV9 TGTGCCAGCAGCGTAGATCAGCAGGGGAACACTGAAGCTTTCTTT CASSVDQQGNTEAFF
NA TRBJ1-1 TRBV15 TGTGCCACCAGCCGGCGGACACCGAACACTGAAGCTTTCTTT CATSRRTPNTEAFF
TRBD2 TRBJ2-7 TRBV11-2 TGTGCCAGCAGCCCCCACTGGCTAGCGGGGGGCTCCTACGAGCAGTACTTC CASSPHWLAGGSYEQYF
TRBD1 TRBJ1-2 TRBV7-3 TGTGCCAGCAGCACGGGACAGGGCTATGGCTACACCTTC CASSTGQGYGYTF
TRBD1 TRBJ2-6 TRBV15 TGTGCCACCAGCAGATACGGACAGGGAAAACTCTCTGGGGCCAACGTCCTGACTTTC CATSRYGQGKLSGANVLTF
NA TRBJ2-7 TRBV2 TGTGCCAGCAGTGTCCTCTCCTACGAGCAGTACTTC CASSVLSYEQYF
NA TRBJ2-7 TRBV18 TGTGCCAGCTCACCCTCCACGGGCTACGAGCAGTACTTC CASSPSTGYEQYF
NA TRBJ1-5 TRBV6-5 TGTGCCAGCAGTGCGACAGGTCCACATCAGCCCCAGCATTTT CASSATGPHQPQHF
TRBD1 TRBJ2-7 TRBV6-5 TGTGCCAGCAGTTACCTTCGGACAGGGCTCTCCTACGAGCAGTACTTC CASSYLRTGLSYEQYF
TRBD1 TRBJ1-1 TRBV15 TGTGCCACCAGCAGAGATGCCGGGACAGGGAACACTGAAGCTTTCTTT CATSRDAGTGNTEAFF
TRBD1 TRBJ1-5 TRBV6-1 TGTGCCAGCAGCTGGGGACAGCTTAGCAATCAGCCCCAGCATTTT CASSWGQLSNQPQHF
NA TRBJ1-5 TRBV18 TGTGCCAGCTCACCAGATCCGGGACTGGGAAGCAATCAGCCCCAGCATTTT CASSPDPGLGSNQPQHF
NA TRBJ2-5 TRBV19 TGTGCCAGTAGTACCCATAGGGGGGGGCAAGAGACCCAGTACTTC CASSTHRGGQETQYF
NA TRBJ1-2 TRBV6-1 TGTGCCAGCAGTAGGACAGCTGATGGCTACACCTTC CASSRTADGYTF
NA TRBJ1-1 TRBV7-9 TGTGCCAGCAGCTATCAGGGCGCGAACACTGAAGCTTTCTTT CASSYQGANTEAFF
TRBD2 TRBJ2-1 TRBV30 TGTGCCTGGACCACAACTAGCGGGAGCGACAATGAGCAGTTCTTC CAWTTTSGSDNEQFF
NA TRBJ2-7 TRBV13 TGTGCCAGCAGCTTAGGCCGAGGGGGGGCCTACGAGCAGTACTTC CASSLGRGGAYEQYF
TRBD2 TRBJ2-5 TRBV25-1 TGTGCCAGCAGTAGGACTAGCGGGAATTCAAAAGAGACCCAGTACTTC CASSRTSGNSKETQYF
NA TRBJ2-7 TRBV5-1 TGCGCCAGCAGCCCCGGGACACTAGCCTACGAGCAGTACTTC CASSPGTLAYEQYF
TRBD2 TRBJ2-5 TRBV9 TGTGCCAGCAGCGGATCTAGCGGATCTTTTGCCCAGTACTTC CASSGSSGSFAQYF
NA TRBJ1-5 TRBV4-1 TGCGCCAGCAGCCAAGATGGGAGCCAAAATCAGCCCCAGCATTTT CASSQDGSQNQPQHF